These T cell receptor beta chains were read from a single sample in a study of T cells in Graves' hyperthyroidism and ophthalmopathy. Each CDR3 protein gets one entry after TCRdb re-called the multiplex PCR reads with MiXCR. Among approximately 560,000 distinct CDR3 sequences listed, under 60% were seen once. Specimen: peripheral blood or thyroid tissue (not recorded which). The receptor set was obtained from a woman aged 18-29 years with Graves' hyperthyroidism. CDR3s include the opening cysteine and the closing phenylalanine or tryptophan. The D gene is left open where the match is weak. Some rows mark clone size as missing; the rest say once, few, many or name a class of expanded clone.

d_call: .
v_call: TRBV20-1
j_call: TRBJ2-2
clone_size: .
cdr3_nt: TGCAGTGCTAGACGCACGTTCACCGGGGAGCTGTTTTTT
cdr3_aa: CSARRTFTGELFF

d_call: .
v_call: TRBV7-8
j_call: TRBJ2-7
clone_size: .
cdr3_nt: TGTGCCAGCAGCTTAGCGTCCCGCCTACAACGCCCTCCCTACGAGCAGTACTTC
cdr3_aa: CASSLASRLQRPPYEQYF

d_call: .
v_call: TRBV19
j_call: TRBJ1-6
clone_size: .
cdr3_nt: TGTGCCACATCGGACGCTAAGGATTCACCCCTCCACTTT
cdr3_aa: CATSDAKDSPLHF

d_call: TRBD2
v_call: TRBV5-1
j_call: TRBJ2-7
clone_size: .
cdr3_nt: TGCGCCAGCAGCGAAAGGACTAGCGGGAGGGCCTACGAGCAGTACTTC
cdr3_aa: CASSERTSGRAYEQYF

d_call: TRBD1
v_call: TRBV19
j_call: TRBJ1-5
clone_size: .
cdr3_nt: TGTGCCAGTAGTACGCCTATTCCTTGGAGGGGGCTACAGCCCCAGCATTTT
cdr3_aa: CASSTPIPWRGLQPQHF

d_call: .
v_call: TRBV2
j_call: TRBJ1-4
clone_size: many
cdr3_nt: TGTGCCAGCAGACGACATGCCTACGGGGGTGAAAAACTGTTTTTT
cdr3_aa: CASRRHAYGGEKLFF

d_call: TRBD2
v_call: TRBV10-3
j_call: TRBJ2-5
clone_size: many
cdr3_nt: TGTGCCTCCAAATCCCGAGCGGGAGTCCAAGAGACCCAGTACTTC
cdr3_aa: CASKSRAGVQETQYF

d_call: .
v_call: TRBV2
j_call: TRBJ2-6
clone_size: few
cdr3_nt: TGTGCCAGCAGTTACACAGGATTTGGGGCCAACGTCCTGACTTTC
cdr3_aa: CASSYTGFGANVLTF

d_call: .
v_call: TRBV29-1
j_call: TRBJ1-2
clone_size: many
cdr3_nt: TGCAGCGTTGAAGGTGTCCGGGACACCTATGGCTACACCTTC
cdr3_aa: CSVEGVRDTYGYTF

d_call: TRBD1
v_call: TRBV12-3/TRBV12-4
j_call: TRBJ2-5
clone_size: .
cdr3_nt: TGTGCCAGCAGCCCGGACAGGGATGGGGAGACCCAGTACTTC
cdr3_aa: CASSPDRDGETQYF

d_call: .
v_call: TRBV9
j_call: TRBJ2-5
clone_size: .
cdr3_nt: TGTGCCAGCAGCGTAGTTGCCACTACCCCGACCCAGTACTTC
cdr3_aa: CASSVVATTPTQYF

d_call: .
v_call: TRBV6-1
j_call: TRBJ1-2
clone_size: .
cdr3_nt: TGTGCCAGCAGGGAAGAGGCAGGGCGCTTCTATGGCTACACCTTC
cdr3_aa: CASREEAGRFYGYTF

d_call: TRBD2
v_call: TRBV7-9
j_call: TRBJ2-7
clone_size: .
cdr3_nt: TGTGCCAGCAGCTTAAGGACTAGCGGGAGGGCCAGTCTCTACGAGCAGTACTTC
cdr3_aa: CASSLRTSGRASLYEQYF

d_call: .
v_call: TRBV9
j_call: TRBJ1-1
clone_size: few
cdr3_nt: TGTGCCAGCAGCGTAGAAATAGGGGACACTGAAGCTTTCTTT
cdr3_aa: CASSVEIGDTEAFF

d_call: .
v_call: TRBV20-1
j_call: TRBJ2-7
clone_size: few
cdr3_nt: TGCAGTGCTAGTCATCCAGGAATCGAGCAGTACTTC
cdr3_aa: CSASHPGIEQYF

d_call: .
v_call: TRBV29-1
j_call: TRBJ2-5
clone_size: many
cdr3_nt: TGCAGCGTTGACGGCAGGGCCGAAGAGACCCAGTACTTC
cdr3_aa: CSVDGRAEETQYF

d_call: .
v_call: TRBV10-3
j_call: TRBJ1-1
clone_size: many
cdr3_nt: TGTGCCAGCAGTGACGTGTCTGGGAACACTGAAGCTTTCTTT
cdr3_aa: CASSDVSGNTEAFF

d_call: .
v_call: TRBV15
j_call: TRBJ1-2
clone_size: .
cdr3_nt: TGTGCCACCAGCAGGGCCCCGGGACAAGGGGCTGGCTACACCTTC
cdr3_aa: CATSRAPGQGAGYTF

d_call: TRBD1
v_call: TRBV20-1
j_call: TRBJ1-6
clone_size: .
cdr3_nt: TGCAGTGCTAGGACAGGGAAAAATTCACCCCTCCACTTT
cdr3_aa: CSARTGKNSPLHF

d_call: .
v_call: TRBV10-3
j_call: TRBJ1-1
clone_size: few
cdr3_nt: TGTGCCAGCAGTTACTCGCCGGGACGGACCAACACTGAAGCTTTCTTT
cdr3_aa: CASSYSPGRTNTEAFF

d_call: TRBD1
v_call: TRBV12-3/TRBV12-4
j_call: TRBJ1-1
clone_size: .
cdr3_nt: TGTGCCAGTAGACCCAAGGGGGCTGCCACTGAAGCTTTCTTT
cdr3_aa: CASRPKGAATEAFF

d_call: .
v_call: TRBV13
j_call: TRBJ1-2
clone_size: .
cdr3_nt: TGTGCCAGCAGCCCGGGGCGACAGGGCTACACCTTC
cdr3_aa: CASSPGRQGYTF

d_call: .
v_call: TRBV24-1
j_call: TRBJ2-6
clone_size: many
cdr3_nt: TGTGCCACCAGTGACCTAGGGGCGTCTGGGGCCAACGTCCTGACTTTC
cdr3_aa: CATSDLGASGANVLTF

d_call: TRBD2
v_call: TRBV11-1
j_call: TRBJ2-5
clone_size: .
cdr3_nt: TGTGCCTGCGGGGGGGACGGTGCGACCCAGTACTTC
cdr3_aa: CACGGDGATQYF

d_call: .
v_call: TRBV7-2
j_call: TRBJ1-6
clone_size: .
cdr3_nt: TGTGCCAGCAGCTTAGGAGCTGGAGGGGCGCGGGGTTCACCCCTCCACTTT
cdr3_aa: CASSLGAGGARGSPLHF

d_call: TRBD1
v_call: TRBV25-1
j_call: TRBJ1-4
clone_size: once
cdr3_nt: TGTGCCAGCAGCCCGTCGTTTGGGACAGGGATCGAAAAACTGTTTTTT
cdr3_aa: CASSPSFGTGIEKLFF

d_call: .
v_call: TRBV10-3
j_call: TRBJ2-2
clone_size: .
cdr3_nt: TGTGCCATCAGCCTACAGGCGAACACCGGGGAGCTGTTTTTT
cdr3_aa: CAISLQANTGELFF

d_call: .
v_call: TRBV6-6
j_call: TRBJ2-5
clone_size: many
cdr3_nt: TGTGCCAGCAGTTACGGGGGGCTGGAGACCCAGTACTTC
cdr3_aa: CASSYGGLETQYF

d_call: .
v_call: TRBV19
j_call: TRBJ1-6
clone_size: .
cdr3_nt: TGTGCCAGCAGTTTTAGACTGGGGAATTCACCCCTCCACTTT
cdr3_aa: CASSFRLGNSPLHF

d_call: .
v_call: TRBV25-1
j_call: TRBJ1-6
clone_size: many
cdr3_nt: TGTGCCAGCAGTGGGAGCTCCTATAATTCACCCCTCCACTTT
cdr3_aa: CASSGSSYNSPLHF

d_call: TRBD1
v_call: TRBV29-1
j_call: TRBJ1-4
clone_size: many
cdr3_nt: TGCAGCGTAGGACAGGGGTTTGAAAAACTGTTTTTT
cdr3_aa: CSVGQGFEKLFF

d_call: .
v_call: TRBV7-6
j_call: TRBJ2-7
clone_size: once
cdr3_nt: TGTGCCAGCAACTTATGGCAGCTTATTACCTACGAGCAGCACTTC
cdr3_aa: CASNLWQLITYEQHF

d_call: TRBD1
v_call: TRBV7-8
j_call: TRBJ2-5
clone_size: few
cdr3_nt: TGTGCCAGCAGCTTAGCGCGAGTAGACAGGGCCCAAGAGACCCAGTACTTC
cdr3_aa: CASSLARVDRAQETQYF

d_call: .
v_call: TRBV7-2
j_call: TRBJ1-4
clone_size: many
cdr3_nt: TGTGCCAGCACCTTGACGACAAACCGTGAAAAACTGTTTTTT
cdr3_aa: CASTLTTNREKLFF

d_call: TRBD2
v_call: TRBV20-1
j_call: TRBJ2-5
clone_size: few
cdr3_nt: TGCAGTGCTAGTCGCGGGAGCCTTGAAGAGACCCAGTACTTC
cdr3_aa: CSASRGSLEETQYF

d_call: TRBD1
v_call: TRBV29-1
j_call: TRBJ1-2
clone_size: .
cdr3_nt: TGCAGCGTTGAAGATCCGGACAGGCGCCCCTATGGCTACACCTTC
cdr3_aa: CSVEDPDRRPYGYTF

d_call: TRBD1
v_call: TRBV9
j_call: TRBJ2-7
clone_size: .
cdr3_nt: TGTGCCAGCATGAGGACAGGGTCCTCCTACGAGCAGTACTTC
cdr3_aa: CASMRTGSSYEQYF

d_call: .
v_call: TRBV2
j_call: TRBJ2-6
clone_size: many
cdr3_nt: TGTGCCAGCACACGCAGGGACGGGGCCAACGTCCTGACTTTC
cdr3_aa: CASTRRDGANVLTF

d_call: .
v_call: TRBV7-9
j_call: TRBJ1-2
clone_size: few
cdr3_nt: TGTGCCAGCAGCTTAGACGCTAGGACAGTGCTTTATGGCTACACCTTC
cdr3_aa: CASSLDARTVLYGYTF

d_call: TRBD1
v_call: TRBV20-1
j_call: TRBJ2-7
clone_size: once
cdr3_nt: TGCAGTGCTGGGACAGGGGGTAACGAGCAGTACTTC
cdr3_aa: CSAGTGGNEQYF

d_call: TRBD2
v_call: TRBV25-1
j_call: TRBJ2-5
clone_size: .
cdr3_nt: TGTGCCAGCAGCTTCAGACTAGCGGGAGACCAAGAGACCCAGTACTTC
cdr3_aa: CASSFRLAGDQETQYF

d_call: .
v_call: TRBV24-1
j_call: TRBJ1-2
clone_size: .
cdr3_nt: TGTGCCAGCAGTGACGGGGCGGGGACTGGCTACACCTTC
cdr3_aa: CASSDGAGTGYTF

d_call: TRBD1
v_call: TRBV29-1
j_call: TRBJ1-1
clone_size: .
cdr3_nt: TGCAGCTTACAGGGGCTGAACACTGAAGCTTTCTTT
cdr3_aa: CSLQGLNTEAFF

d_call: .
v_call: TRBV7-3
j_call: TRBJ1-6
clone_size: many
cdr3_nt: TGTGCCAGCAGCGAATCCCCGGGATCACCCCTCCACTTT
cdr3_aa: CASSESPGSPLHF

d_call: .
v_call: TRBV29-1
j_call: TRBJ1-1
clone_size: .
cdr3_nt: TGCAGCGTTGTCTGGGACCCTAGTGAAGCTTTCTTT
cdr3_aa: CSVVWDPSEAFF

d_call: .
v_call: TRBV10-3
j_call: TRBJ1-5
clone_size: once
cdr3_nt: TGTGGCATCAGCGGACGGGGTAGCAATCAGCCCCAGCATTTT
cdr3_aa: CGISGRGSNQPQHF

d_call: .
v_call: TRBV5-1
j_call: TRBJ2-5
clone_size: once
cdr3_nt: TGCGCCAGCAGAATCCCGACAGGGACCCAGTACTTC
cdr3_aa: CASRIPTGTQYF

d_call: TRBD1
v_call: TRBV7-9
j_call: TRBJ2-5
clone_size: few
cdr3_nt: TGCGCCAGCTGGACAGGGAAGGAGACCCAGTACTTC
cdr3_aa: CASWTGKETQYF

d_call: .
v_call: TRBV7-9
j_call: TRBJ1-4
clone_size: .
cdr3_nt: TGCGCCAGCAGCCTCGCCGCGGACGAAAAACTGTTTTTT
cdr3_aa: CASSLAADEKLFF